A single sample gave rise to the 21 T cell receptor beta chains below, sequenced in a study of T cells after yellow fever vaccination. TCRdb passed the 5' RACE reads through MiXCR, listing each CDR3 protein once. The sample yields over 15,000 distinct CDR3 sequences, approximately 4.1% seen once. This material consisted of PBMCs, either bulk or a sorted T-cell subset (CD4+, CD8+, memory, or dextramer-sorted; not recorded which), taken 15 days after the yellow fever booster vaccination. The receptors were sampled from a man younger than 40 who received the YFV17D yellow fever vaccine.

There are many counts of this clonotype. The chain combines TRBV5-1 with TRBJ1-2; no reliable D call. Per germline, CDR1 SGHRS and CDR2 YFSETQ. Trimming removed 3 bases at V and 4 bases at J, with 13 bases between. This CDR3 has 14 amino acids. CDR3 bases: TGCGCCAGCAGCTCACACACCGACGGCTATGGCTACACCTTC. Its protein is CASSSHTDGYGYTF.

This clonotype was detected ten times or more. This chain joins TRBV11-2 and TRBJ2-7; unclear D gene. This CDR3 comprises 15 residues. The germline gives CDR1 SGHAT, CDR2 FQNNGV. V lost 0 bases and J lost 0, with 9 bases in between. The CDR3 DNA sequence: TGTGCCAGCAGCTTAGATCTCTACCGCTCCTACGAGCAGTACTTC. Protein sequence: CASSLDLYRSYEQYF.

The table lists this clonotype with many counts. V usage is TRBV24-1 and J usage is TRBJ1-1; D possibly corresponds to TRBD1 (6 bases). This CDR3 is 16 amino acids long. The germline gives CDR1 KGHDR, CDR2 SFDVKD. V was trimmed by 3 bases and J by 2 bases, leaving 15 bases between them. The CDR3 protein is CATSDAGEFANTEAFF. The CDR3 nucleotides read TGTGCCACCAGTGATGCAGGGGAATTCGCTAACACTGAAGCTTTCTTT.

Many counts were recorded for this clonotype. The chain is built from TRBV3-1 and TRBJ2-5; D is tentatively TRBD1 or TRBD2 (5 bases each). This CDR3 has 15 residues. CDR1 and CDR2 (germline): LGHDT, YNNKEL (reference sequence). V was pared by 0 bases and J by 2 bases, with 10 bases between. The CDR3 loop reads CASSQDPGAQETQYF. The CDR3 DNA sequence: TGTGCCAGCAGCCAAGACCCCGGGGCACAAGAGACCCAGTACTTC.

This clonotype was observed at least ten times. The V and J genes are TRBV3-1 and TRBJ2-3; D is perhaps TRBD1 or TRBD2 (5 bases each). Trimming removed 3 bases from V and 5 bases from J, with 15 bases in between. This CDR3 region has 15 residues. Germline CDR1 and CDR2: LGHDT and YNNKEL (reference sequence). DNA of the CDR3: TGTGCCAGCAGCCAGGTTACCGGGGCCTTAGATACGCAGTATTTT. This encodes CASSQVTGALDTQYF.

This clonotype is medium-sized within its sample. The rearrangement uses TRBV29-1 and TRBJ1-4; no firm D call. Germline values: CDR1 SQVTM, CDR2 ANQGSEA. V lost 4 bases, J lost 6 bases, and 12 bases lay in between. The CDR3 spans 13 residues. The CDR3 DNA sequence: TGCAGCGTTGTGGCGGGTCCAGATGAAAAACTGTTTTTT. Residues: CSVVAGPDEKLFF.

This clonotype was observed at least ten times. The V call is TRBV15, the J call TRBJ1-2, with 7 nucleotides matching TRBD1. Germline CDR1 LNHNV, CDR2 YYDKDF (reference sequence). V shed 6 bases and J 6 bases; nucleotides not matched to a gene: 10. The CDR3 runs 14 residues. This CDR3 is CATREEDRDNGYTF. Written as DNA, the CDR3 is TGTGCCACCAGGGAAGAAGACAGGGACAATGGCTACACCTTC.

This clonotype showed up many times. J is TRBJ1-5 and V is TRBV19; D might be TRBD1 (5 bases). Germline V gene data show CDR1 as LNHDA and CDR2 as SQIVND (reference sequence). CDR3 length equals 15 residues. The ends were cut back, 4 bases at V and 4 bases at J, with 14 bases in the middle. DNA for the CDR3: TGTGCCAGTAGTACCGGACAACTAAAAAATCAGCCCCAGCATTTT. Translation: CASSTGQLKNQPQHF.

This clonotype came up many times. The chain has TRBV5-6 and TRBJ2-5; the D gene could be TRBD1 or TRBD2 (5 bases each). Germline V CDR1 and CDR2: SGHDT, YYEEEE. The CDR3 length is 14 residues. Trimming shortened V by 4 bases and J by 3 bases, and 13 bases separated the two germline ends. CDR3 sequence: CASSIPLGEETQYF. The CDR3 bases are TGTGCCAGCAGCATCCCGTTGGGGGAAGAGACCCAGTACTTC.

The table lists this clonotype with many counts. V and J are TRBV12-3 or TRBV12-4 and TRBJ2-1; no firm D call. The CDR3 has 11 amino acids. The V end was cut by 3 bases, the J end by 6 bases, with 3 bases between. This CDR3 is CASSFGNEQFF. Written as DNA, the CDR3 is TGTGCCAGCAGTTTTGGCAATGAGCAGTTCTTC.

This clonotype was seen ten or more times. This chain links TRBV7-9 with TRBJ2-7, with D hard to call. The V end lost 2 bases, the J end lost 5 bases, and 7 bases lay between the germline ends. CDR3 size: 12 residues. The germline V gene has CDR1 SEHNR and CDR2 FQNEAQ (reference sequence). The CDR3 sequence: CASSLWVDEQYF. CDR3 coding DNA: TGTGCCAGCAGCTTATGGGTTGACGAGCAGTACTTC. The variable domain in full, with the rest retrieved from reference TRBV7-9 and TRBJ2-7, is DTGVSQNPRHKITKRGQNVTFRCDPISEHNRLYWYRQTLGQGPEFLTYFQNEAQLEKSRLLSDRFSAERPKGSFSTLEIQRTEQGDSAMYLCASSLWVDEQYFGPGTRLTVT.

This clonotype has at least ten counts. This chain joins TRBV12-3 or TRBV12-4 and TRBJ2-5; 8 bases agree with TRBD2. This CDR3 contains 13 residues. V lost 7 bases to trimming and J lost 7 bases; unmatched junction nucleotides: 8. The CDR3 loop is CASKTGGPSTQYF. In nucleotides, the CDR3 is TGTGCCAGCAAGACGGGAGGGCCGTCGACCCAGTACTTC.

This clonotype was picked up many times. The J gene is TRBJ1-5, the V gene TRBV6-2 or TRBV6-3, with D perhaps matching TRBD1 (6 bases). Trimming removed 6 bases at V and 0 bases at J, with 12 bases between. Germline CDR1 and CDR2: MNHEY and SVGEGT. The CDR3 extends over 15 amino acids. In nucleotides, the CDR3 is TGTGCCAGCAGCCCGGGGGGCCATAGCAATCAGCCCCAGCATTTT. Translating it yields CASSPGGHSNQPQHF.

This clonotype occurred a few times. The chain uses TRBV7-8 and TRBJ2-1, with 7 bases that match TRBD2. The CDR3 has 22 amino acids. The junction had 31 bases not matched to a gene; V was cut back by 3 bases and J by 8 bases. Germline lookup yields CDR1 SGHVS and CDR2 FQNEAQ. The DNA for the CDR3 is TGTGCCAGCAGCTTCCAGCGGTCCGGGGCGGGAGTAGTGGGTGTCAACGGCTATGAGCAGTTCTTC. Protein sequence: CASSFQRSGAGVVGVNGYEQFF.

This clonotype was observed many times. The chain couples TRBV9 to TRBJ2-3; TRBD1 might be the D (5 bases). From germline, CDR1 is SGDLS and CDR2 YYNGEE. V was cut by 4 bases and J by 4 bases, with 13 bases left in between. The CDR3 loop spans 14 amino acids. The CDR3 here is CASSPPVRADTQYF. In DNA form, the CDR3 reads TGTGCCAGCAGCCCGCCGGTCAGGGCAGATACGCAGTATTTT. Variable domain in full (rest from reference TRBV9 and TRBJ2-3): DSGVTQTPKHLITATGQRVTLRCSPRSGDLSVYWYQQSLDQGLQFLIQYYNGEERAKGNILERFSAQQFPDLHSELNLSSLELGDSALYFCASSPPVRADTQYFGPGTRLTVL.

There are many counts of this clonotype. CDR3 region: CASSSGTGGFYEQYF. For the CDR3, the DNA is TGTGCCAGCAGTTCTGGGACAGGGGGTTTCTACGAGCAGTACTTC. The rearrangement uses TRBV6-2 or TRBV6-3 and TRBJ2-7; TRBD1 agrees at 11 bases. Germline CDR1 reads MNHEY; CDR2 reads SVGEGT. The CDR3 spans 15 residues. The V segment lost 4 bases and the J segment 3 bases; nucleotides outside the gene matches: 5.

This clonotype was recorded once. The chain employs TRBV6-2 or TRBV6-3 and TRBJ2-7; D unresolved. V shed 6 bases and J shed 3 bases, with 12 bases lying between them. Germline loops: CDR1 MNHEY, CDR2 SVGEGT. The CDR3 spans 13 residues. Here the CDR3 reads CASRPQKGYEQYV. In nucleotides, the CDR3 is TGTGCCAGCAGACCCCAAAAGGGCTACGAGCAGTACGTC.

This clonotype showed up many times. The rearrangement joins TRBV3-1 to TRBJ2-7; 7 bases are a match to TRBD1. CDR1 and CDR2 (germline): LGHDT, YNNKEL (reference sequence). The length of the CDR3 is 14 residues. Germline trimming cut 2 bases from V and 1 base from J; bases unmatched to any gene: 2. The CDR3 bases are TGTGCCAGCAGCCAATACAGGGGATCCTACGAGCAGTACTTC. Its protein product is CASSQYRGSYEQYF.

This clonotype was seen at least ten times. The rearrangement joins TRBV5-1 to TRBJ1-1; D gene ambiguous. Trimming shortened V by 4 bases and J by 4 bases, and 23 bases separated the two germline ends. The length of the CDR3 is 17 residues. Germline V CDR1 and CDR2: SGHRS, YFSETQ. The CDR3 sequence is CASSPDDLRLDGTEAFF. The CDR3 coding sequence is TGCGCCAGCAGCCCGGATGACTTGAGATTAGATGGCACTGAAGCTTTCTTT.

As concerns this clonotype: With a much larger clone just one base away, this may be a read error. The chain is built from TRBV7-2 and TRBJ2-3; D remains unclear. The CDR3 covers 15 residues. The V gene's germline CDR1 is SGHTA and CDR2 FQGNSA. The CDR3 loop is CATSLVMGSTDTQYF. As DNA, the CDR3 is TGTGCCACCAGCTTAGTTATGGGTAGCACAGATACGCAGTATTTT.

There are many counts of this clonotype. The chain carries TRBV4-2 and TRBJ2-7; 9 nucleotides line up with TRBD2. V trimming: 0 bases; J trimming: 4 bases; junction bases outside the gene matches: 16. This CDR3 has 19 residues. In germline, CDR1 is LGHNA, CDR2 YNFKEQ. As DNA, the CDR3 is TGTGCCAGCAGCCAAGACGCTCTCCTCCAGCGGGAGGTACCTTACGAGCAGTACTTC. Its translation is CASSQDALLQREVPYEQYF.